This section outlines one T cell receptor (beta chain) sequence together with its context. The antigen remains unidentified. The entry originates in a study of OX40 agonist ivuxolimab in advanced cancers. Produced via immunoSEQ multiplex PCR; TCRdb's table is partial and in-frame only. Of tens of thousands of clones listed, approximately 94% were seen once; the top ten hold 15% to 19%. The study's findings and limits: In the 0.1 to 3.0 mg/kg range, CD4+ and CD8+ blood T cells had expanded clonally by week 6.

The V end lost 3 bases, the J end lost 0 bases, and 8 bases lay between the germline ends. In germline, CDR1 is SNHLY, CDR2 FYNNEI. This CDR3 comprises 14 residues. This receptor was obtained from an adult with an advanced solid tumor such as melanoma, head and neck, liver or kidney cancer. This chain links TRBV2 with TRBJ1-1; the D is unclear. The starting material was CD4+ or CD8+ T cells sorted from blood, obtained in a trial of the OX40 agonist ivuxolimab. The chain's CDR3 is CASSEWSMNTEAFF. CDR3 DNA: TGTGCCAGCAGTGAGTGGAGCATGAACACTGAAGCTTTCTTT.